This T cell receptor (beta chain) was observed in a study of regulatory T cells in long-lasting Graves disease. General study findings and limits: Possibly, accuracy suffered from the small sample size. Persistent Graves' disease cases displayed lower TCR diversity than newly diagnosed ones.

CDR1 MNHEY and CDR2 SMNVEV come from the germline V gene (reference sequence). CDR3 length: 14 residues. Trimming shortened V by 2 bases and J by 6 bases, and 14 bases separated the two germline ends. Time point given: newly diagnosed GD, antithyroid drugs for less than 3 months. There was RNA extracted from PBMCs, and the TCR library was made from it. Patients met American Thyroid Association criteria for Graves' disease. This clonotype showed up many times. Its antigen is unknown. The TCR beta library used iRepertoire HTBI primers with Arm-PCR amplification of CDR3. Each CDR3 protein is one row after TCRdb ran MiXCR on the multiplex PCR reads. The sample consists of more than 300,000 distinct CDR3 sequences, 15% of them appearing once.

The chain employs TRBV27 and TRBJ2-7; D perhaps matches TRBD2 (5 bases). Sequences were derived from peripheral blood mononuclear cells (PBMCs), sampled at new diagnosis, from a patient treated with antithyroid drugs. This receptor was taken from a female donor with Graves disease. CDR3 nucleotides: TGTGCCAGCAGTTTACGGGGATTAAGTGTCGAGCAGTACTTC. Amino acid sequence: CASSLRGLSVEQYF.